This is a list of T cell receptor beta chains from one sample in a study. TCRdb used MiXCR to reprocess the 5' RACE reads, holding one entry per CDR3 protein. The repertoire includes 25,000 to 40,000 distinct CDR3 sequences, roughly a quarter of them detected once, and 4.3% sits in the top ten. The sample consisted of memory CD4+ T cells sorted from blood. These receptors were obtained from a female donor with breast cancer. Each CDR3 is given with its conserved first and last residue.

V gene,CDR3 protein
TRBV4-1,CASSLTGAGANVLTF
TRBV20-1,CSARDQGQAGEYF
TRBV20-1,CSARERQPYNSPLHF
TRBV12-3/TRBV12-4,CASSLGGVSYEQYF
TRBV5-6,CASSLDREEGAGANVLTF
TRBV4-1,CASSQVAGGNEKLFF
TRBV14,CASSQLGGRGNEQFF
TRBV20-1,CSGLAGYNEQFF
TRBV27,CASTQGSTYEQYF
TRBV28,CASSSPFRTGELFF
TRBV24-1,CATRGRSVGDEAFF